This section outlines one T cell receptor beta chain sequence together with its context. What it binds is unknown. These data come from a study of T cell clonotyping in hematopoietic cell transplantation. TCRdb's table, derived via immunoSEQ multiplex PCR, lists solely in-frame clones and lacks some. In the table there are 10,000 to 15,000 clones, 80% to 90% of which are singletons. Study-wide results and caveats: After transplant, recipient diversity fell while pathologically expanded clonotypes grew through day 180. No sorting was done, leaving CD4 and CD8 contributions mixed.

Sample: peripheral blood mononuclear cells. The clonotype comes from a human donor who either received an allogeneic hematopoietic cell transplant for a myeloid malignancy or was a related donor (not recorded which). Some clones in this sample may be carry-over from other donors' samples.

The CDR3 bases are TGTGCCAGCAGGTCGGGACAGAATGAAAAACTGTTTTTT. Translation: CASRSGQNEKLFF. V is TRBV9 and J is TRBJ1-4, with TRBD1 matching 7 bases. With V trimmed by 5 bases and J by 5 bases, 3 bases remained unmatched. Looked up from germline, CDR1 is SGDLS and CDR2 is YYNGEE. This CDR3 comprises 13 residues.